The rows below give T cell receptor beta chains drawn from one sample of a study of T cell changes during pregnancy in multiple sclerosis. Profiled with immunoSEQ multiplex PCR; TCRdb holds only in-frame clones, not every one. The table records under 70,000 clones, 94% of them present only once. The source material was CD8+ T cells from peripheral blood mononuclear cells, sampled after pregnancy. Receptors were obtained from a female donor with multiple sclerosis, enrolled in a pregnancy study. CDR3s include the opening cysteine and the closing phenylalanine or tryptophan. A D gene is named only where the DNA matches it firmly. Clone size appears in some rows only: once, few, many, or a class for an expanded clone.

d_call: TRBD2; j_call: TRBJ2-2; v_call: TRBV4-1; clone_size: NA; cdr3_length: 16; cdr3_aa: CASSQEGGRGTGELFF; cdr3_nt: TGCGCCAGCAGCCAAGAAGGCGGGAGAGGCACCGGGGAGCTGTTTTTT
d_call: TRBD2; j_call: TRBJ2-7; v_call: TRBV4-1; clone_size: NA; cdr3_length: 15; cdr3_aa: CASSQVLAGNYEQYF; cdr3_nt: TGCGCCAGCAGCCAAGTTCTAGCGGGCAACTACGAGCAGTACTTC
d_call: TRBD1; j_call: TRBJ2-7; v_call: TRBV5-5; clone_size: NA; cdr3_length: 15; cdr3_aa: CASSPYRGQFYEQYF; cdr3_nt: TGTGCCAGCAGCCCCTACAGGGGACAGTTCTACGAGCAGTACTTC
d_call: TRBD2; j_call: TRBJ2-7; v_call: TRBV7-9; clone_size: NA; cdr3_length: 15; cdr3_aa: CASSLFSGESYEQYF; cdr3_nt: TGTGCCAGCAGCTTATTTAGCGGGGAGAGCTACGAGCAGTACTTC
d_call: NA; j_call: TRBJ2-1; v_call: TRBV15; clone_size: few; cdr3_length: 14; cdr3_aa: CATSPRWAGNEQFF; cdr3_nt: TGTGCCACCAGCCCTCGTTGGGCCGGCAATGAGCAGTTCTTC
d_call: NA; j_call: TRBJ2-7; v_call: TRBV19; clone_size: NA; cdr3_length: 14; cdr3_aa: CASSIYGASYEQYF; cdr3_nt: TGTGCCAGTAGTATTTATGGGGCGTCCTACGAGCAGTACTTC
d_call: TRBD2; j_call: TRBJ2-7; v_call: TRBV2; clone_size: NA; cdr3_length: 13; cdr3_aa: CASSVAGPYEQYF; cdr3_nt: TGTGCCAGCAGCGTAGCGGGACCCTACGAGCAGTACTTC
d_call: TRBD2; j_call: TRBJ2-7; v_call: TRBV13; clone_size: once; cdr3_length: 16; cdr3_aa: CASSTSGLAGVYEQYF; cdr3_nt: TGTGCCAGCAGCACTTCCGGACTAGCGGGAGTATACGAGCAGTACTTC
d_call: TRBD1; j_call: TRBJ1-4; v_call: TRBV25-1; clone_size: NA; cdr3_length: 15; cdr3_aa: CASSFQDRVGEKLFF; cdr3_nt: TGTGCCAGCAGTTTCCAGGACAGGGTTGGTGAAAAACTGTTTTTT
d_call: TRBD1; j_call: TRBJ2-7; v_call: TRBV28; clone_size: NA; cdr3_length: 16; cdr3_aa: CASSLKGARGSYEQYF; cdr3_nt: TGTGCCAGCAGTTTAAAGGGCGCCAGGGGGTCCTACGAGCAGTACTTC
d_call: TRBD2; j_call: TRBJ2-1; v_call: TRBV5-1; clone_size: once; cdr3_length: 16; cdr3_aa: CASSLVASGNYNEQFF; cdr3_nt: TGCGCCAGCAGCTTGGTGGCTAGCGGGAACTACAATGAGCAGTTCTTC
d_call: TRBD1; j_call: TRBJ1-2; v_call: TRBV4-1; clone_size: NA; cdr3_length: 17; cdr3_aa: CASSQEGTDASNYGYTF; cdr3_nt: TGCGCCAGCAGCCAAGAAGGGACAGATGCTTCTAACTATGGCTACACCTTC
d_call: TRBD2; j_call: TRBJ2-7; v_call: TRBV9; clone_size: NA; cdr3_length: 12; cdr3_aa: CASSVSGAEQYF; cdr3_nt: TGTGCCAGCAGCGTCAGCGGGGCCGAGCAGTACTTC